This T cell receptor (beta chain) was identified during a study of shared clonotypes between healthy human individuals. The study, taken as a whole, reports: Clonotypes shared by all four sorted-subset donors had higher generation probabilities than non-shared clonotypes. Estimated clonotype richness was generally higher in naive than memory subsets.

Per the authors' pipeline: Filtering differed because ImmunoSEQ produced junction-only sequences that carried no quality scores. TCRdb's table, derived via immunoSEQ multiplex PCR, lists solely in-frame clones and lacks some. V and J calls plus clone size are reproduced from that table; the DNA served to infer D and trimming. This sample carries about 2.3 million clones, more than 80% of them seen once, and the ten largest clones take 0.3% to 0.4%. Trimming stripped 7 bases from V and 4 bases from J, with 10 bases between. The CDR3 contains 12 residues. CDR1 and CDR2 from the germline V gene are MDHEN and SYDVKM. The study drew all its donors from Caucasian adults living in Nashville, Tennessee. As for this clone: Its antigen remains unknown.

The chain uses TRBV28 and TRBJ1-2, with D unresolved. Sequencing was performed on naive CD4+ T cells from PBMCs. Sample subset: CD45RA+ positively selected. This sequence was found in a man aged 18-30 years in good health. Some clones in this sample may be carry-over from other donors' samples. The CDR3 is CASKNPSYGYTF. In DNA form, the CDR3 reads TGTGCCAGCAAAAATCCAAGCTATGGCTACACCTTC.